The source of this T cell receptor beta chain is a study of metastatic and nonmetastatic thyroid tumors. Study as a whole: For malignant and benign thyroid patients, tumor or nodule tissue and blood were the sources whose repertoires were compared. Whole-study findings and limits: Relative to benign nodules, malignant thyroid tumors were reportedly characterized by significantly elevated TCR beta diversity in blood and tumor.

The CDR3 loop spans 15 amino acids. The germline V gene encodes CDR1 SGHRS and CDR2 YFSETQ. V lost 5 bases and J 5 bases, leaving 17 bases between the germline ends. TCRdb re-called the PCR reads with MiXCR. The sample lists just over 20,000 clones; 10% to 15% were seen once. Treatment of any kind had been given to no patient before thyroid surgery. Regarding this clone: What it binds is not known.

The sequence came from a male donor with papillary thyroid cancer or a benign thyroid nodule (not recorded which). Some clones in this sample may be carry-over from other donors' samples. This chain connects TRBV5-1 to TRBJ2-1; D tentatively fits TRBD1 or TRBD2 (5 bases each). The sequencing sample was made of blood. This CDR3 reads CASRWGSGPHNEQFF. CDR3 nucleotides: TGCGCCAGCAGATGGGGGAGTGGGCCACACAATGAGCAGTTCTTC.